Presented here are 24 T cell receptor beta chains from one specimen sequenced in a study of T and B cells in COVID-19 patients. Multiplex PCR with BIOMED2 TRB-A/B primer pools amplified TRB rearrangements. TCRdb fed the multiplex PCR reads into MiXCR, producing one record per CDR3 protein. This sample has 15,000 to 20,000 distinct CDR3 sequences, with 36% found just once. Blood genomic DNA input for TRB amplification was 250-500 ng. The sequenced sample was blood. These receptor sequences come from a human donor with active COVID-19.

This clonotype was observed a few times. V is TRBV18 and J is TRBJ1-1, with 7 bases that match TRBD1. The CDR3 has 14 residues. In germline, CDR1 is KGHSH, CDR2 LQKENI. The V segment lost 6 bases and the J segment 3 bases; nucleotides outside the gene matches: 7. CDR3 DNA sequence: TGTGCCAGCTCCCTTACCAGGGGGGACACTGAAGCTTTCTTT. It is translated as CASSLTRGDTEAFF.

The CDR3 region is CASTLAGSPAPYNEQFF. The CDR3 DNA follows: TGTGCCAGCACCCTCGCGGGGTCCCCCGCCCCCTACAATGAGCAGTTCTTC. The V and J genes are TRBV7-6 and TRBJ2-1; D may be TRBD2 (6 bases). This CDR3 contains 17 residues. Trimming removed 7 bases at V and 2 bases at J, with 21 bases between. Germline CDR1 is SGHVS and CDR2 is FNYEAQ.

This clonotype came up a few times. CDR3: CASSDAGGASPLHF. CDR3 bases: TGTGCCAGCAGTGATGCGGGGGGCGCCTCACCCCTCCACTTT. The chain has TRBV6-4 and TRBJ1-6; D might be TRBD1 (6 bases). CDR3 length: 14 residues. Germline assignment: CDR1 MRHNA and CDR2 SNTAGT. Trimming took off 3 bases at V and 10 bases at J, with 13 bases between the two ends.

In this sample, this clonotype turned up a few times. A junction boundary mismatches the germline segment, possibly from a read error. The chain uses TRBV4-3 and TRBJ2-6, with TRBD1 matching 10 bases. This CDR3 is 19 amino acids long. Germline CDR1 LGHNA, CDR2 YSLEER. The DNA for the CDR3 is TGTGCCAGCAGCCAAGCTGAGGACAGGGGGATGTCTGGGGCCAACGTCCTGACTTTC. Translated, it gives CASSQAEDRGMSGANVLTF.

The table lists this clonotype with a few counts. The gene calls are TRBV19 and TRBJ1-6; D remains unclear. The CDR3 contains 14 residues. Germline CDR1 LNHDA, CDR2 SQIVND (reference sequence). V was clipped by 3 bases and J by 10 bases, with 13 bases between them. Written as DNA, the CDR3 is TGTGCCAGTAGTATGCAGGAGGGTTTCTCACCCCTCCACTTT. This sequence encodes CASSMQEGFSPLHF.

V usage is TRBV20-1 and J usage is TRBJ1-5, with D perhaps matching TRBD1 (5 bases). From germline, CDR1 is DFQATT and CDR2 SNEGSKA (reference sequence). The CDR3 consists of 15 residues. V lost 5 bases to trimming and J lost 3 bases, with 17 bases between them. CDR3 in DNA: TGCAGTGCTTCGAATACATGGGGGGACAATCAGCCCCAGCATTTT. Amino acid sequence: CSASNTWGDNQPQHF.

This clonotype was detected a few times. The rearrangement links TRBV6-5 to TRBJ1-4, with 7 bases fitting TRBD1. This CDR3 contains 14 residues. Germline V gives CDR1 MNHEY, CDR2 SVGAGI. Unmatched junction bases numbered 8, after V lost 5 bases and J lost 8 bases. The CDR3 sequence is CASSRDREMEKLFF. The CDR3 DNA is TGTGCCAGCAGTCGCGACAGGGAAATGGAAAAACTGTTTTTT.

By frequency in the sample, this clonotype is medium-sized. CDR3 amino acids: CASSITSINEKLFF. The CDR3 DNA reads as TGTGCCAGTAGTATAACATCGATCAATGAAAAACTGTTTTTT. The chain carries TRBV19 and TRBJ1-4; no clear D gene. The CDR3 runs to 14 residues. The germline CDR1 and CDR2 sequences are LNHDA and SQIVND (reference sequence). V lost 2 bases to trimming and J lost 5 bases, with 9 bases between them.

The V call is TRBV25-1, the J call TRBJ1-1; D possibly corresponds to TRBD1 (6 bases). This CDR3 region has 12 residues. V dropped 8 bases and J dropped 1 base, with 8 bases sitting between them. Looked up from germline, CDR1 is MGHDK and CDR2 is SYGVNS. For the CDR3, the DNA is TGTGCCAGCGGACAGTCGAACACTGAAGCTTTCTTT. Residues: CASGQSNTEAFF.

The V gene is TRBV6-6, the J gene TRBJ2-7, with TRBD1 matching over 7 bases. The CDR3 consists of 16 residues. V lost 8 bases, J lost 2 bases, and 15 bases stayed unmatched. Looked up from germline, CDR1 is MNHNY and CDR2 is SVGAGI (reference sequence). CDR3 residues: CASPRRTGPGTYEQYF. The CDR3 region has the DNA TGTGCCAGCCCCAGAAGGACAGGCCCTGGAACCTACGAGCAGTACTTC.

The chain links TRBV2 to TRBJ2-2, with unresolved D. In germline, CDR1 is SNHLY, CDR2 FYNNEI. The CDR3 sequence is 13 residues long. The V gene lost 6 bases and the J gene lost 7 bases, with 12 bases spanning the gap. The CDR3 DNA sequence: TGTGCCAGCAGGGGATCCCTAGTCGGGGAGCTGTTTTTT. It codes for CASRGSLVGELFF.

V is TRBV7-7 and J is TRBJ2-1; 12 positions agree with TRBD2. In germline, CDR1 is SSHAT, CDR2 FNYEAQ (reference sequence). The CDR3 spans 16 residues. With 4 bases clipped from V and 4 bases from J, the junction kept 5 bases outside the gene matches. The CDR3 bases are TGTGCCAGCAGCTCCACGGGACTAGCGGGTTACAATGAGCAGTTCTTC. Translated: CASSSTGLAGYNEQFF.

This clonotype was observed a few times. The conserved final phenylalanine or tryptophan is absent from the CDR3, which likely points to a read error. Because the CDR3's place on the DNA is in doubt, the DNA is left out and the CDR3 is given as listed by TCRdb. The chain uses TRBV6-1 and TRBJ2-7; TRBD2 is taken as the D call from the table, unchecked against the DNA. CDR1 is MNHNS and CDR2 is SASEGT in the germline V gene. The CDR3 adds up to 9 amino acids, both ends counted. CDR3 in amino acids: CASSYPRGG.

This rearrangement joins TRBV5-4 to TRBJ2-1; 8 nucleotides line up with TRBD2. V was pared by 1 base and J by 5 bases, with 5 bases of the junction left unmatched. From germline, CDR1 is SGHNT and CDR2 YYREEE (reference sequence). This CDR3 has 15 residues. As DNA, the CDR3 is TGTGCCAGCAGCTTGCCGCGGGGGGCCGACAATGAGCAGTTCTTC. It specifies CASSLPRGADNEQFF.

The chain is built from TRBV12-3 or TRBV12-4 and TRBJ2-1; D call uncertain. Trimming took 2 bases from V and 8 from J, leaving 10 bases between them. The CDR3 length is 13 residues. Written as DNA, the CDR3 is TGTGCCAGCAGTTTACCTGTTTATGATGAGCAGTTCTTC. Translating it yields CASSLPVYDEQFF.

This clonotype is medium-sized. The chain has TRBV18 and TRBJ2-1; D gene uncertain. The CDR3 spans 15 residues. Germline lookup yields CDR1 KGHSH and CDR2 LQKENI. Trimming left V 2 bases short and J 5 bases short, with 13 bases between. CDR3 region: CASSPFEDSHNEQFF. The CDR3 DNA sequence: TGTGCCAGCTCACCATTCGAGGATTCCCACAATGAGCAGTTCTTC.

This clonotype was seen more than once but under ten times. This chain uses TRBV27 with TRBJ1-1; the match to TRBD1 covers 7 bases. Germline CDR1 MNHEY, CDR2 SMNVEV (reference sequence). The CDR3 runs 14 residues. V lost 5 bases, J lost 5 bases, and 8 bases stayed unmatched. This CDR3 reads CASSPGDSRTEAFF. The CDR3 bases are TGTGCCAGCAGTCCTGGGGACAGCAGGACTGAAGCTTTCTTT.

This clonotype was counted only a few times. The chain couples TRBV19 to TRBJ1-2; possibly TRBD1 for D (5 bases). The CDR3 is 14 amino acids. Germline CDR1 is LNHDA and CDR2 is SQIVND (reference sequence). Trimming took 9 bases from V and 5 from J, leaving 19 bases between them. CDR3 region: CASRQTPMNYGYTF. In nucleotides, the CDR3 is TGTGCCAGCCGACAGACACCAATGAATTATGGCTACACCTTC. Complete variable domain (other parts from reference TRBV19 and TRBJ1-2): DGGITQSPKYLFRKEGQNVTLSCEQNLNHDAMYWYRQDPGQGLRLIYYSQIVNDFQKGDIAEGYSVSREKKESFPLTVTSAQKNPTAFYLCASRQTPMNYGYTFGSGTRLTVV.

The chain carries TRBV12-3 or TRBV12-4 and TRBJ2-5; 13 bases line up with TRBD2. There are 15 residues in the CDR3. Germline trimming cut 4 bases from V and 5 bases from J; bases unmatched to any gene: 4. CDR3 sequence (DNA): TGTGCCAGCAGTTCGGGACTAGCGGGGCTGGAGACCCAGTACTTC. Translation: CASSSGLAGLETQYF.

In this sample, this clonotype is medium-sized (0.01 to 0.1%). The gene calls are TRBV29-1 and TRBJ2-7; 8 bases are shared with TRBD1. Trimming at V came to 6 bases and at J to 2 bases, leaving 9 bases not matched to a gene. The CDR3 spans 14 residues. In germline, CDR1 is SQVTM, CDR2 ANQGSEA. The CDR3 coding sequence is TGCAGCGTCGTCAGGGGGCGGGCGCCCTACGAGCAGTACTTC. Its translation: CSVVRGRAPYEQYF.

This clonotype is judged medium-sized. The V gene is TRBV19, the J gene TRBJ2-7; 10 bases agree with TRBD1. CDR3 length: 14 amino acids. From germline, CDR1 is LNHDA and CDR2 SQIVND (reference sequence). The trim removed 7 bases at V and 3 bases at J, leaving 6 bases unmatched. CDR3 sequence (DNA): TGTGCCAGTACCCTAGGGACAGGGGTCTACGAGCAGTACTTC. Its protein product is CASTLGTGVYEQYF.

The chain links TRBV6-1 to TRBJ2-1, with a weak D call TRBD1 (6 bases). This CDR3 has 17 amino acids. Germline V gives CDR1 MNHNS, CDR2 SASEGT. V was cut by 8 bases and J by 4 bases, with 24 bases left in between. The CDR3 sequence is CASGRDRLTGIYNEQFF. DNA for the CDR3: TGTGCCAGCGGTCGAGACCGGCTTACAGGGATATACAATGAGCAGTTCTTC.

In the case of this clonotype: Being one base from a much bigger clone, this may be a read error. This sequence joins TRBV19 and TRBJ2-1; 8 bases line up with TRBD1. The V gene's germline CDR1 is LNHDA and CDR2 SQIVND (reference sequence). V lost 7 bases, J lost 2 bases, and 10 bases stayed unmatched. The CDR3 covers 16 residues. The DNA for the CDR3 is TGTGCCAGTACCATGACCGTGACAGGGGCCTACAATGAGCAGTTCTTC. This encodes CASTMTVTGAYNEQFF. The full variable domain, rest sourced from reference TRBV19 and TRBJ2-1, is DGGITQSPKYLFRKEGQNVTLSCEQNLNHDAMYWYRQDPGQGLRLIYYSQIVNDFQKGDIAEGYSVSREKKESFPLTVTSAQKNPTAFYLCASTMTVTGAYNEQFFGPGTRLTVL.

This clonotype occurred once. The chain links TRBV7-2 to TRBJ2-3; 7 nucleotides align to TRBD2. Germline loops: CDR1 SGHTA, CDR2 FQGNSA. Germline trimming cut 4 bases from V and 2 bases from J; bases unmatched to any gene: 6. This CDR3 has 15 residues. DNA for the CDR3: TGTGCCAGCAGCTGGCAGCGGGGTGACACAGATACGCAGTATTTT. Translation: CASSWQRGDTDTQYF.